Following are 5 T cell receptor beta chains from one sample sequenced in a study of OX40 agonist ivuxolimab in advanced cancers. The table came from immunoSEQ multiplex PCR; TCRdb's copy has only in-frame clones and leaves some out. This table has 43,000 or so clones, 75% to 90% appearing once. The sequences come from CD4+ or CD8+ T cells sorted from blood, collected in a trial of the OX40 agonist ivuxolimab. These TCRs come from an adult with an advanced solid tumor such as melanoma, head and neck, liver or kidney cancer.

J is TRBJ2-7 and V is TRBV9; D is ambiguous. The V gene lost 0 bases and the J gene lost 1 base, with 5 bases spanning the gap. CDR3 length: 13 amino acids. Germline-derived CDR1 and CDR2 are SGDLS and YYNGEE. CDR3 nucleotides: TGTGCCAGCAGCGTAGACGAGTCCTACGAGCAGTACTTC. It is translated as CASSVDESYEQYF.

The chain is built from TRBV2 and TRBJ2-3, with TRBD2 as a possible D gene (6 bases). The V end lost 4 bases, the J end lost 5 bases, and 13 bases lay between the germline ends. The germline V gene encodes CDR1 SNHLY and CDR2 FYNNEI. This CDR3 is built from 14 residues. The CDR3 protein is CASSAAEGIDTQYF. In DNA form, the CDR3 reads TGTGCCAGCAGTGCGGCGGAGGGGATAGATACGCAGTATTTT.

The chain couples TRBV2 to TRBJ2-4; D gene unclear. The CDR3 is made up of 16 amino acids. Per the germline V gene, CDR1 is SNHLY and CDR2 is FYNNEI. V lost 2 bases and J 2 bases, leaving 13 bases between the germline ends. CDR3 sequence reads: CASSENPSPTKNIQYF. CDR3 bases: TGTGCCAGCAGTGAAAATCCTTCCCCTACCAAAAACATTCAGTACTTC.

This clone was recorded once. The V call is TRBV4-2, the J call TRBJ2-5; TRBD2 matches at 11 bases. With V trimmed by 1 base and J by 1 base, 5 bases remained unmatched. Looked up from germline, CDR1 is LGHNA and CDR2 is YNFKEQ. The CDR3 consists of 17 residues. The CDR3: CASSQARLAGGQETQYF. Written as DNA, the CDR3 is TGTGCCAGCAGCCAAGCCCGGCTAGCGGGAGGCCAAGAGACCCAGTACTTC.

The chain's CDR3 is CAWSVTGGRSPLHF. Here the CDR3 DNA reads TGTGCCTGGAGTGTGACAGGGGGGAGATCACCCCTCCACTTT. This chain connects TRBV30 to TRBJ1-6; 9 nucleotides match TRBD1. This CDR3 has 14 amino acids. J lost 10 bases, V lost 0 bases, and 4 bases had no gene match. In germline, CDR1 is GTSNPN, CDR2 SVGIG (reference sequence).